These 17 T cell receptor beta chains were all obtained from the same sample, sequenced in a study of cytomegalovirus exposure and HLA in healthy donors. Here immunoSEQ multiplex PCR was the method, and the copy in TCRdb shows in-frame clones only, minus some. This table has about 130,000 clones, 94% appearing once. Sample: PBMCs. The receptors were gathered from a man in his late teens or twenties in good health and CMV-seropositive.

The chain couples TRBV6-5 to TRBJ2-7, with 9 bases identical to TRBD1. CDR3 length: 15 amino acids. The junction had 10 bases not matched to a gene; V was cut back by 6 bases and J by 4 bases. The germline V gene has CDR1 MNHEY and CDR2 SVGAGI. The CDR3 spells CASSPRTGVRYEQYF. The CDR3 DNA reads TGTGCCAGCAGCCCGAGGACAGGGGTTCGGTACGAGCAGTACTTC.

V and J are TRBV9 and TRBJ1-1; no firm D call. The ends were cut back, 0 bases at V and 5 bases at J, with 14 bases in the middle. This CDR3 spans 15 amino acids. In germline, CDR1 is SGDLS, CDR2 YYNGEE. The CDR3 DNA reads TGTGCCAGCAGCGTAGATGTGGGGTCGGGGACTGAAGCTTTCTTT. Translated, it gives CASSVDVGSGTEAFF.

The chain links TRBV5-1 to TRBJ2-7; 8 positions agree with TRBD2. The V gene's germline CDR1 is SGHRS and CDR2 YFSETQ. The CDR3 is 15 amino acids. V shed 4 bases and J 2 bases; nucleotides not matched to a gene: 8. The CDR3 loop is CASSPGGGNTYEQYF. CDR3 in DNA: TGCGCCAGCAGCCCGGGAGGGGGAAACACCTACGAGCAGTACTTC.

The chain combines TRBV10-3 with TRBJ1-1; 8 positions match TRBD1. Germline CDR1 ENHRY, CDR2 SYGVKD. The CDR3 loop spans 13 amino acids. Trimming took 8 bases from V and 1 from J; bases not matched to a gene: 3. In nucleotides, the CDR3 is TGTGCCATCCTGGACAGGGAGAACACTGAAGCTTTCTTT. It encodes CAILDRENTEAFF.

The V call is TRBV28, the J call TRBJ1-5, with D perhaps TRBD1 (6 bases). CDR1 is MDHEN and CDR2 is SYDVKM in the germline V gene. This CDR3 is built from 12 residues. V shed 7 bases and J shed 2 bases, with 6 bases lying between them. The CDR3 loop reads CASTGGNQPQHF. Here the CDR3 DNA reads TGTGCCAGCACAGGGGGCAATCAGCCCCAGCATTTT.

The chain is built from TRBV19 and TRBJ1-1; D uncertain. The CDR3 runs to 14 residues. V dropped 5 bases and J dropped 0 bases, with 10 bases sitting between them. In germline, CDR1 is LNHDA, CDR2 SQIVND (reference sequence). CDR3 coding DNA: TGTGCCAGTAGTTCGCACACGTTGAACACTGAAGCTTTCTTT. It specifies CASSSHTLNTEAFF.

The chain employs TRBV27 and TRBJ2-7; TRBD1 is a possible D gene (6 bases). V was cut by 2 bases and J by 3 bases, with 11 bases left in between. The germline V gene encodes CDR1 MNHEY and CDR2 SMNVEV (reference sequence). The CDR3 runs 14 residues. CDR3 in amino acids: CASSLAGANYEQYF. CDR3 DNA sequence: TGTGCCAGCAGTTTAGCAGGGGCGAACTACGAGCAGTACTTC.

V usage is TRBV5-1 and J usage is TRBJ1-3, with 7 bases that match TRBD1. There are 17 residues in the CDR3. Per the germline V gene, CDR1 is SGHRS and CDR2 is YFSETQ. J lost 4 bases, V lost 0 bases, and 10 bases had no gene match. The CDR3 DNA reads as TGCGCCAGCAGCTTGGGGACAGGAGGAGGGCGAGGAAACACCATATATTTT. Protein product: CASSLGTGGGRGNTIYF.

In its sample, this clone was seen a few times. The gene calls are TRBV27 and TRBJ1-1; D may be TRBD1 (6 bases). CDR3 length: 13 amino acids. In germline, CDR1 is MNHEY, CDR2 SMNVEV (reference sequence). Trimming removed 5 bases from V and 3 bases from J, with 10 bases in between. The DNA for the CDR3 is TGTGCCAGCAGTCCAGGGGACCACACTGAAGCTTTCTTT. Translation gives CASSPGDHTEAFF.

The genes are TRBV21-1 and TRBJ1-5; the D segment call TRBD1 is taken from the table without a DNA check. TRBV21-1 is classified as a pseudogene. CDR3 size: 15 residues. CDR3 in amino acids: CASSKCGGGHQPQHF. The CDR3 nucleotides read TGTGCCAGCAGCAAATGTGGGGGCGGGCATCAGCCCCAGCATTTT.

The chain uses TRBV29-1 and TRBJ2-7, with TRBD2 matching over 11 bases. The V gene's germline CDR1 is SQVTM and CDR2 ANQGSEA. Trimming took 4 bases from V and 2 from J; bases not matched to a gene: 7. This CDR3 contains 15 residues. This chain's CDR3 is CSVALAGVPPYEQYF. The DNA of the CDR3 is TGCAGCGTTGCACTAGCGGGAGTCCCCCCCTACGAGCAGTACTTC.

The chain couples TRBV4-1 to TRBJ2-7, with D possibly being TRBD1 (6 bases). V shed 3 bases and J shed 1 base, with 16 bases lying between them. This CDR3 contains 16 residues. CDR1 and CDR2 (germline): MGHRA, YSYEKL. CDR3 sequence reads: CASSQLGQPFSYEQYF. In DNA form, the CDR3 reads TGCGCCAGCAGCCAGCTTGGACAGCCTTTTTCCTACGAGCAGTACTTC.

J is TRBJ1-2 and V is TRBV28, with 7 bases aligning to TRBD1. Germline V gives CDR1 MDHEN, CDR2 SYDVKM. Trimming at V came to 6 bases and at J to 4 bases, leaving 2 bases not matched to a gene. This CDR3 contains 12 residues. CDR3 in amino acids: CASRTGPYGYTF. The CDR3 DNA reads as TGTGCCAGCAGGACAGGGCCCTATGGCTACACCTTC.

The chain combines TRBV27 with TRBJ2-3; 8 nucleotides align to TRBD2. The germline V gene encodes CDR1 MNHEY and CDR2 SMNVEV (reference sequence). Unmatched junction bases numbered 4, after V lost 3 bases and J lost 5 bases. The CDR3 has 14 amino acids. The CDR3 region has the DNA TGTGCCAGCAGTTTCGGGCTAGCGGGAGATACGCAGTATTTT. Translated: CASSFGLAGDTQYF.

This clone was recorded only once. This sequence joins TRBV12-5 and TRBJ1-3; 10 nucleotides align to TRBD1. There are 22 residues in the CDR3. Trimming took 0 bases from V and 0 from J; bases not matched to a gene: 17. Germline V gene lookup returns CDR1 LGHNT and CDR2 FRNRAP. CDR3 region: CASGLVTPGTGDTSSSGNTIYF. The CDR3 region has the DNA TGTGCTAGTGGTTTGGTCACGCCGGGGACAGGGGATACTTCGAGCTCTGGAAACACCATATATTTT.

The J gene is TRBJ2-3, the V gene TRBV18, with D perhaps TRBD2 (5 bases). The CDR3 extends over 15 amino acids. Trimming shortened V by 6 bases and J by 1 base, and 14 bases separated the two germline ends. The V gene's germline CDR1 is KGHSH and CDR2 LQKENI. In DNA form, the CDR3 reads TGTGCCAGCTCGGGTTTGGCGAGGGGCACAGATACGCAGTATTTT. As protein: CASSGLARGTDTQYF.

The V call is TRBV7-3, the J call TRBJ2-1; perhaps TRBD1 as D (7 bases). Trimming removed 5 bases from V and 9 bases from J, with 17 bases in between. Germline-derived CDR1 and CDR2 are SGHTA and FQGTGA. This CDR3 contains 14 residues. The CDR3 loop is CASSPGRQGGEQFF. In DNA form, the CDR3 reads TGTGCCAGCAGCCCCGGCCGACAGGGAGGTGAGCAGTTCTTC.